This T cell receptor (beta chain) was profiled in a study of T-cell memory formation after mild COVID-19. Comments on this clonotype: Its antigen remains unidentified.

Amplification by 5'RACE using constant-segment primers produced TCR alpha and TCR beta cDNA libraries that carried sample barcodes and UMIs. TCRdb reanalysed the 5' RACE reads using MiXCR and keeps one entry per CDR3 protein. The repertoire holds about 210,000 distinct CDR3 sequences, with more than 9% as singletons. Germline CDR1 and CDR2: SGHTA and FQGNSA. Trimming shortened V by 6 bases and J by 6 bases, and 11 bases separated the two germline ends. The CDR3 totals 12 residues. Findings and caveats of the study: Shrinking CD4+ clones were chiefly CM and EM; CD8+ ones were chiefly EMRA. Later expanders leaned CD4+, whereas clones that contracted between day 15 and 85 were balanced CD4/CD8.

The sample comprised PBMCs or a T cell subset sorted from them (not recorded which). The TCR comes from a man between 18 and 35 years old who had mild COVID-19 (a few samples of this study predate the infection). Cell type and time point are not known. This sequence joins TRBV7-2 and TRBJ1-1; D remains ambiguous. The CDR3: CASRRREAEAFF. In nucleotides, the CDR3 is TGTGCCAGCAGGCGCCGCGAGGCTGAAGCTTTCTTT.